The entry below gives a single T cell receptor beta chain sequence along with its context. Its antigen is currently unknown. Germline loops: CDR1 LGHDT, CDR2 YNNKEL (reference sequence). The CDR3 runs to 15 residues. J gave up 0 bases and V 4 bases, and 3 bases lay outside the gene matches. Study-wide results and caveats: Tumor-infiltrating Treg TCR alpha and beta sequences overlapped most with tumor naive CD4+ T cells, then blood naive.

Memory CD4+ cells were defined as CD4+CD45RO+CD25-. TCRdb reprocessed the 5' RACE reads via MiXCR and lists one record per CDR3 protein. This sample yields under 65,000 distinct CDR3 sequences, of which around 26% are seen a single time; more than 3% belongs to the top ten. This clonotype was sampled from a female donor with breast cancer. Sequencing was performed on tumor-infiltrating memory CD4+ T cells sorted from the breast tumor. As for subset: memory CD4+ T cells, CD4+CD45RO+CD25-. V usage is TRBV3-1 and J usage is TRBJ2-3, with TRBD1 matching over 8 bases. CDR3 region: CASSPQGASTDTQYF. The CDR3 coding sequence is TGTGCCAGCAGCCCCCAGGGGGCTAGCACAGATACGCAGTATTTT.